This T cell receptor (beta chain) was sequenced in a study of T cells after yellow fever vaccination. MiXCR, applied by TCRdb to the 5' RACE reads, yields one record per CDR3 protein. Among more than 350,000 distinct CDR3 sequences, 11% were seen once, and the ten largest hold roughly 18%. As to this clonotype: Its antigen remains unknown.

Study-level points and caveats: Post-booster reappearance was seen for most primary-vaccination clones (just under 97% CD4, 75% to 90% CD8). Peaking faster, on day 5 versus 15, the secondary response was nonetheless weaker.

The CDR3 loop spans 16 amino acids. Between the trimmed V and J ends, which lost 6 bases and 7 bases, there was a span of 23 bases. Per the germline V gene, CDR1 is SGHKS and CDR2 is YYEKEE (reference sequence). The sequence derives from a man younger than 35 who received the YFV17D yellow fever vaccine. The material sequenced was PBMCs, taken on the day of the first yellow fever vaccination. The gene calls are TRBV5-5 and TRBJ2-1; maybe TRBD1 (9 bases). CDR3 sequence reads: CASIPGGTGLWNEQFF. In DNA form, the CDR3 reads TGTGCCAGCATCCCGGGAGGGACAGGGCTGTGGAATGAGCAGTTCTTC.